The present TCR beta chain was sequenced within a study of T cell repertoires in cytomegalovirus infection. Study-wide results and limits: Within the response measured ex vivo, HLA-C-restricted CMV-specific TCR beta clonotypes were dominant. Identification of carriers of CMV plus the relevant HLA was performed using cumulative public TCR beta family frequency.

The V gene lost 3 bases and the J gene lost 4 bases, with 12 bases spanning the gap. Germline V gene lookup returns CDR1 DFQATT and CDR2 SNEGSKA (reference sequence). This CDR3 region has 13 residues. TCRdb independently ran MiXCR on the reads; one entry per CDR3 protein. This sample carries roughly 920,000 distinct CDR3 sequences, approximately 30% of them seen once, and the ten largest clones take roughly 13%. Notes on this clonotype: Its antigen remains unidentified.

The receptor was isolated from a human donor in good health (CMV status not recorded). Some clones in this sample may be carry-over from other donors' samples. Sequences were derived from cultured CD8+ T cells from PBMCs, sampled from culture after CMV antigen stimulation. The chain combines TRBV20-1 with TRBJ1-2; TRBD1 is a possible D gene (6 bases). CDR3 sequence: CSARGGQGYGYTF. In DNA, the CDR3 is TGCAGTGCTAGGGGGGGGCAAGGCTATGGCTACACCTTC.